Sequencing of this TCR beta chain was carried out in a study of identical twins. The V gene's germline CDR1 is LGHDT and CDR2 YNNKEL (reference sequence). The CDR3 is 16 residues long. Deletions cut 2 bases from V and 2 bases from J, with 15 bases between. About this clonotype itself: What it binds is not known. Since a much larger clone is just one base distant, this may be a read error.

Whole-study findings and limits: There were fewer insertions in abundant cord blood beta clonotypes, but memory repertoires showed no such pattern. The authors noted that invariant MAIT and iNKT cells could partly confound zero-insertion analyses. Instead of following the same donors, the conclusions were based on cross-sectional statistical analysis.

Each cDNA held unique molecular identifiers, and template switching gave it a universal primer site. Via MiXCR, TCRdb re-called the 5' RACE reads, giving one row per CDR3 protein. The table has under 300,000 distinct CDR3 sequences, 10% to 15% seen once. These same records also appear under a second study, on yellow fever vaccine responses in identical twins.

The sequence came from a woman under 30 in good health. The V call is TRBV3-1, the J call TRBJ2-5; TRBD2 is a possible D gene (5 bases). Material: memory (CD45RO+) T cells sorted from blood. CDR3: CASSQKSRRRQETQYF. CDR3 DNA sequence: TGTGCCAGCAGCCAAAAAAGCAGGAGGCGACAAGAGACCCAGTACTTC.